Presented here are 13 T cell receptor beta chains from one specimen sequenced in a study of T cells in Graves' hyperthyroidism and ophthalmopathy. From RNA transcripts, TCR beta CDR3 regions were amplified. The HTBI primer set drove a first-round RT-PCR of the TCR CDR3. MiXCR was run by TCRdb on the multiplex PCR reads, yielding one entry per CDR3 protein. Seen here are about 420,000 distinct CDR3 sequences, more than 15% observed once, and the top ten hold roughly an eighth. Sequencing was carried out using blood. The receptors were sampled from a woman younger than 35 with Graves' hyperthyroidism.

At least ten counts were recorded for this clonotype. The V gene is TRBV7-4, the J gene TRBJ1-2; a possible D gene is TRBD1 (5 bases). The germline V and J ends were trimmed by 7 bases and 8 bases, with 20 bases remaining between them. Per the germline V gene, CDR1 is SGHVT and CDR2 is SQSDAQ. The CDR3 length is 14 residues. This CDR3 is CASINPHRSIGYTF. The DNA for the CDR3 is TGTGCCAGCATCAACCCCCACAGGTCTATCGGCTACACCTTC.

This clonotype appeared many times. The chain joins TRBV5-1 to TRBJ2-3; D unresolved. CDR1 is SGHRS, CDR2 YFSETQ, per germline. Between the trimmed V and J ends, which lost 5 bases and 1 base, there was a span of 14 bases. The CDR3 has 15 amino acids. The CDR3 protein is CASRVNGFGTDTQYF. In DNA, the CDR3 is TGCGCCAGCAGGGTAAATGGGTTTGGCACAGATACGCAGTATTTT.

The CDR3 is CASSEPFTGNTEAFF. CDR3 coding DNA: TGCGCCAGCAGTGAGCCCTTTACAGGGAACACTGAAGCTTTCTTT. The chain joins TRBV10-2 to TRBJ1-1; D might be TRBD1 (5 bases). Germline V gene data show CDR1 as WSHSY and CDR2 as SAAADI. V gave up 2 bases and J gave up 1 base, with 11 bases separating them. The CDR3 sequence is 15 residues long.

This clonotype came up many times. The chain combines TRBV12-3 or TRBV12-4 with TRBJ2-3, with 8 bases that match TRBD2. J lost 2 bases, V lost 7 bases, and 8 bases had no gene match. The CDR3 runs to 15 residues. The CDR3 loop is CASNKAGVLTDTQYF. The CDR3 nucleotides read TGTGCCAGCAACAAAGCGGGGGTGCTCACAGATACGCAGTATTTT.

The chain carries TRBV3-1 and TRBJ2-7; no reliable D call. The end of the DNA aligns better with TRBJ2-1, so the J call may be wrong. There are 13 residues in the CDR3. Germline CDR1 is LGHDT and CDR2 is YNNKEL (reference sequence). The CDR3 loop is CASSQDSSYEQFF. CDR3 bases: TGTGCCAGCAGCCAAGATTCCTCCTACGAGCAGTTCTTC.

This chain uses TRBV12-3 or TRBV12-4 with TRBJ2-7; 7 bases agree with TRBD2. This CDR3 spans 14 amino acids. The V segment lost 0 bases and the J segment 9 bases; nucleotides outside the gene matches: 8. CDR3 region: CASSLAGEGRGQYF. CDR3 coding DNA: TGTGCCAGCAGTTTAGCGGGAGAAGGGAGGGGGCAGTACTTC.

This rearrangement joins TRBV10-2 to TRBJ2-1; D may be TRBD1 (6 bases). CDR3 length: 15 residues. Trimming stripped 5 bases from V and 4 bases from J, with 15 bases between. The germline CDR1 and CDR2 sequences are WSHSY and SAAADI. This CDR3 reads CASSRPGQQYNEQFF. The CDR3, as DNA: TGCGCCAGCAGTCGACCGGGACAACAATACAATGAGCAGTTCTTC.

This clonotype was seen a handful of times. This chain uses TRBV20-1 with TRBJ2-7, with 10 positions matching TRBD2. CDR1 is DFQATT and CDR2 is SNEGSKA in the germline V gene (reference sequence). The CDR3 sequence is 17 residues long. V lost 1 base and J lost 3; bases outside the gene matches: 12. As DNA, the CDR3 is TGCAGTGCTAGAGCCTATGAAAGCGGGAGGGCACTCTACGAGCAGTACTTC. Protein sequence: CSARAYESGRALYEQYF.

This chain uses TRBV7-9 with TRBJ1-1; D unresolved. The germline V and J ends were trimmed by 5 bases and 4 bases, with 23 bases remaining between them. The germline CDR1 and CDR2 sequences are SEHNR and FQNEAQ (reference sequence). The CDR3 sequence is 17 residues long. The CDR3, as DNA: TGTGCCAGCAGCCCAAAATGGTGGCGGGTCGTGTCCACTGAAGCTTTCTTT. This translates into CASSPKWWRVVSTEAFF.

This clonotype was seen at least ten times. The chain uses TRBV20-1 and TRBJ2-5, with 7 bases matching TRBD2. This CDR3 region has 18 residues. Germline CDR1 DFQATT, CDR2 SNEGSKA (reference sequence). V gave up 3 bases and J gave up 2 bases; unmatched junction bases: 18. In nucleotides, the CDR3 is TGCAGTGCTAGTTATGTCCGCACACCGGGACTATCTCAAGAGACCCAGTACTTC. This sequence encodes CSASYVRTPGLSQETQYF.

Turning to this clonotype: A much larger clonotype is one base distant, so this may be a read error. This chain uses TRBV12-3 or TRBV12-4 with TRBJ2-7; the D call may be TRBD1 or TRBD2 (5 bases each). This CDR3 has 14 amino acids. In nucleotides, the CDR3 is TGTGCCAGCAGTTTGGGGACCCTGACCTACGAGCGGTACTTC. Translated: CASSLGTLTYERYF.

The CDR3 nucleotides read TGTGCCAGCAGTTTATCACTCCGGGACAGGCCCAAGGATACGCAGTATTTT. It translates to CASSLSLRDRPKDTQYF. The V and J genes are TRBV27 and TRBJ2-3; 8 bases align to TRBD1. Germline V gives CDR1 MNHEY, CDR2 SMNVEV (reference sequence). The CDR3 loop spans 17 amino acids. V dropped 0 bases and J dropped 6; count of bases not matched to a gene: 11.

This clonotype was detected ten times or more. The rearrangement joins TRBV7-2 to TRBJ1-5; maybe TRBD1 (5 bases). Germline loops: CDR1 SGHTA, CDR2 FQGNSA. This CDR3 spans 16 amino acids. Trimming removed 5 bases from V and 4 bases from J, with 18 bases in between. DNA of the CDR3: TGTGCCAGCAGCATACTTCCGGGGGGAACTAATCAGCCCCAGCATTTT. It codes for CASSILPGGTNQPQHF.